Below, 7 T cell receptor beta chains from the same sample are listed, as sequenced in a study of blood T cell repertoires in COVID-19. Generated by immunoSEQ multiplex PCR, the TCRdb table keeps only in-frame clones and is missing some. The table records some 160,000 clones, around 91% of them present only once. The source material was peripheral blood. These receptors were collected from an older woman with active COVID-19.

The gene calls are TRBV10-3 and TRBJ2-1; unclear D gene. V was pared by 2 bases and J by 8 bases, with 7 bases between. Germline V CDR1 and CDR2: ENHRY, SYGVKD. This CDR3 region has 12 residues. For the CDR3, the DNA is TGTGCCATCAGTGAGATGGGCGATGAGCAGTTCTTC. This sequence encodes CAISEMGDEQFF.

V and J are TRBV4-1 and TRBJ2-5; D ambiguous. The V gene's germline CDR1 is MGHRA and CDR2 YSYEKL. With 2 bases removed from V and 3 bases from J, the gap between germline ends came to 13 bases. The CDR3 spans 15 residues. The CDR3 bases are TGCGCCAGCAGCCAAACAGCCGCCCCTAAAGAGACCCAGTACTTC. Translation: CASSQTAAPKETQYF.

The gene calls are TRBV6-2 or TRBV6-3 and TRBJ2-7; 8 bases fit TRBD1. This CDR3 is built from 14 residues. Unmatched junction bases numbered 5, after V lost 2 bases and J lost 5 bases. Germline-derived CDR1 and CDR2 are MNHEY and SVGEGT. The CDR3: CASSYGTGFNEQYF. In DNA, the CDR3 is TGTGCCAGCAGTTACGGGACAGGTTTTAACGAGCAGTACTTC.

V is TRBV5-4 and J is TRBJ2-2, with D uncertain. The length of the CDR3 is 15 residues. V was pared by 2 bases and J by 6 bases, with 14 bases between. The V gene's germline CDR1 is SGHNT and CDR2 YYREEE (reference sequence). In DNA, the CDR3 is TGTGCCAGCAGCTTATTAAATGAGTTGGCCGGGGAGCTGTTTTTT. Translation: CASSLLNELAGELFF.

The chain combines TRBV7-2 with TRBJ1-2, with D possibly TRBD1 on 5 matching bases. The CDR3 is made up of 16 amino acids. The germline gives CDR1 SGHTA, CDR2 FQGNSA. The V end was cut by 4 bases, the J end by 6 bases, with 21 bases between. CDR3 nucleotide sequence: TGTGCCAGCAGCTCCCTCCTGGGGCCCAGTCTGGATGGCTACACCTTC. This encodes CASSSLLGPSLDGYTF.

The J gene is TRBJ2-7, the V gene TRBV6-6, with a weak D call TRBD1 (6 bases). Germline V gene data show CDR1 as MNHNY and CDR2 as SVGAGI (reference sequence). Trimming left V 3 bases short and J 2 bases short, with 8 bases between. The CDR3 extends over 13 amino acids. The chain's CDR3 is CASSYGGTYEQYF. The CDR3 DNA reads as TGTGCCAGCAGTTATGGGGGCACCTACGAGCAGTACTTC.

V and J are TRBV29-1 and TRBJ2-6; 10 nucleotides agree with TRBD1. Trimming at V came to 0 bases and at J to 3 bases, leaving 8 bases not matched to a gene. Germline V CDR1 and CDR2: SQVTM, ANQGSEA. This CDR3 has 18 amino acids. CDR3 in amino acids: CSVEEWDRGYHGANVLTF. The CDR3, as DNA: TGCAGCGTTGAAGAATGGGACAGGGGATACCATGGGGCCAACGTCCTGACTTTC.